This T cell receptor (beta chain) derives from a study of blood T cell repertoires in COVID-19. Generated by immunoSEQ multiplex PCR, the TCRdb table keeps only in-frame clones and is missing some. The sample yields over 50,000 clones, around nine tenths seen once. The CDR3 spans 22 residues. Germline trimming cut 4 bases from V and 0 bases from J; bases unmatched to any gene: 18. CDR1 is KGHSH, CDR2 LQKENI, per germline. The chain combines TRBV18 with TRBJ1-6; 10 nucleotides agree with TRBD1. The receptor comes from a human donor in a cohort sampled during active COVID-19. The sequenced material came from peripheral blood. The CDR3, as DNA: TGTGCCAGCTCACTAAAATTCCCCGGGACAGGGGACCCCAGCTCCTATAATTCACCCCTCCACTTT. Translated: CASSLKFPGTGDPSSYNSPLHF. Combining the CDR3 with reference TRBV18 and TRBJ1-6 gives the whole variable domain NAGVMQNPRHLVRRRGQEARLRCSPMKGHSHVYWYRQLPEEGLKFMVYLQKENIIDESGMPKERFSAEFPKEGPSILRIQQVVRGDSAAYFCASSLKFPGTGDPSSYNSPLHFGNGTRLTVT.